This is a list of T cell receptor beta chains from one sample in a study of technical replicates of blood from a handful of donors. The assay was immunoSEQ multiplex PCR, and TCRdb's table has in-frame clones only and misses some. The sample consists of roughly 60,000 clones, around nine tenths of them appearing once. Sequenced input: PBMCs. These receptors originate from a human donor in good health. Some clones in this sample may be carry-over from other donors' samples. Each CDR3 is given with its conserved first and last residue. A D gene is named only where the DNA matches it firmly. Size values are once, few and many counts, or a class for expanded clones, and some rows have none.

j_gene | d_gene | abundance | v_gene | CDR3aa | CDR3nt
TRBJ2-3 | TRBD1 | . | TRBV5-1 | CASSRAGGASDTQYF | TGCGCCAGCAGTCGGGCAGGGGGCGCCTCAGATACGCAGTATTTT
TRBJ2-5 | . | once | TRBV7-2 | CASSLYGGSETQYF | TGTGCCAGCAGCCTATATGGGGGGTCAGAGACCCAGTACTTC
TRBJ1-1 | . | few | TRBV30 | CAWSHQNTEAFF | TGTGCCTGGAGCCATCAGAACACTGAAGCTTTCTTT
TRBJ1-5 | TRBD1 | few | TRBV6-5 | CASRLLGQGQPQHF | TGTGCCAGCAGACTCCTTGGACAGGGGCAGCCCCAGCATTTT
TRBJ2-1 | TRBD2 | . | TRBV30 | CAWSDSGTSAFNEQFF | TGTGCCTGGAGCGACTCCGGGACTAGCGCTTTCAATGAGCAGTTCTTC
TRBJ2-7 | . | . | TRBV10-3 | CAIRDSVIDEQYF | TGTGCCATCAGGGACAGTGTCATCGACGAGCAGTACTTC
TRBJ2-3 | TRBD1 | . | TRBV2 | CASSDNPGGRDTQYF | TGTGCCAGCAGTGATAACCCAGGGGGCCGAGATACGCAGTATTTT
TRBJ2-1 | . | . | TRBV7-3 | CASGPSRNEQFF | TGTGCCAGCGGGCCGTCCCGGAATGAGCAGTTCTTC
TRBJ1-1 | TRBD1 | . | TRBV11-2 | CASSQGQGVTEAFF | TGTGCCAGCAGCCAGGGACAGGGGGTCACTGAAGCTTTCTTT
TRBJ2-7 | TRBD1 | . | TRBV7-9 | CASSLGGQGFYEQYF | TGTGCCAGCAGCTTAGGGGGACAGGGGTTCTACGAGCAGTACTTC
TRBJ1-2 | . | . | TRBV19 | CASSISPATYGYTF | TGTGCCAGTAGTATTTCTCCAGCGACCTATGGCTACACCTTC
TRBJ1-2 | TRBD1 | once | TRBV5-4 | CASSQGQGYYGYTF | TGTGCCAGCAGCCAAGGACAGGGGTACTATGGCTACACCTTC
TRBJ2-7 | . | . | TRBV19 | CASSSGDSTGSAYF | TGTGCCAGTAGTTCGGGAGACAGCACGGGCTCCGCTTACTTC
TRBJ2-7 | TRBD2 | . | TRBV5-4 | CASSLDSGSSYEQYF | TGTGCCAGCAGCTTGGACAGCGGGAGCTCCTACGAGCAGTACTTC
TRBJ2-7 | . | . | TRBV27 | CASGAGASPYEQYF | TGTGCCAGTGGGGCGGGGGCGAGTCCCTACGAGCAGTACTTC
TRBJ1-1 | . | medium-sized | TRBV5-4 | CASSWGGGTEAFF | TGTGCCAGCAGCTGGGGAGGGGGCACTGAAGCTTTCTTT
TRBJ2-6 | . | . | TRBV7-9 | CASSLWQGNSGANVLTF | TGTGCCAGCAGCTTATGGCAGGGGAATTCTGGGGCCAACGTCCTGACTTTC
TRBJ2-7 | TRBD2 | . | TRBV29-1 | CSARTSGRTSEQYF | TGCAGCGCAAGGACTAGCGGTAGAACCTCCGAGCAGTACTTC
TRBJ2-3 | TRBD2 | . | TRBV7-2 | CASSRRSGSADTQYF | TGTGCCAGCAGCCGGAGAAGCGGGAGTGCAGATACGCAGTATTTT
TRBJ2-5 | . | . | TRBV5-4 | CASSLAGVEQETQYF | TGTGCCAGCAGCTTGGCCGGGGTGGAACAAGAGACCCAGTACTTC
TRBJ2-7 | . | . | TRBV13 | CASSLEGVFAGEGDEQYF | TGTGCCAGCAGCTTAGAGGGGGTTTTCGCGGGAGAGGGGGACGAGCAGTACTTC
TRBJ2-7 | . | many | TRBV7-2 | CASSERGFRTEQYF | TGTGCCAGCAGCGAACGGGGGTTTCGGACCGAGCAGTACTTC
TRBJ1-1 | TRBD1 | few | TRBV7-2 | CASSSGDRVKGAFF | TGTGCCAGCAGCTCAGGGGACAGGGTAAAAGGGGCTTTCTTT
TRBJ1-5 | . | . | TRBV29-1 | CSVATESNQPQHF | TGCAGCGTTGCGACAGAGAGCAATCAGCCCCAGCATTTT
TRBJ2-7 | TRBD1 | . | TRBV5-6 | CASSLPGGISREQYF | TGTGCCAGCAGCTTGCCAGGGGGCATCTCACGGGAGCAGTACTTC
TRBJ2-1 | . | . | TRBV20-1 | CSARDSLEQFF | TGCAGTGCTAGAGACTCCCTTGAGCAGTTCTTC
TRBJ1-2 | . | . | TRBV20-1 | CSAREGSGYTF | TGCAGTGCTAGGGAGGGGTCCGGCTACACCTTC
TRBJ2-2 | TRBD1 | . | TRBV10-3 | CAISESDRKRGELFF | TGTGCCATCAGTGAGTCGGACAGGAAAAGAGGGGAGCTGTTTTTT
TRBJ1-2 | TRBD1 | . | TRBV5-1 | CASSWQGQGGYGYTF | TGCGCCAGCAGCTGGCAGGGACAGGGGGGCTATGGCTACACCTTC
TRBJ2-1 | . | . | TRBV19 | CASAGPTGNEQFF | TGTGCCAGTGCAGGGCCAACAGGGAATGAGCAGTTCTTC
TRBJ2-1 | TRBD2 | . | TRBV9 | CASSPRTSGYNEQFF | TGTGCCAGCAGCCCGCGGACTAGCGGTTACAATGAGCAGTTCTTC
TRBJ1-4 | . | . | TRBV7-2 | CASSPEAFGKLFF | TGTGCCAGCAGCCCAGAGGCGTTTGGGAAACTGTTTTTT
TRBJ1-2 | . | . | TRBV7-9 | CASSLLGPNYGYTF | TGTGCCAGCAGCTTACTTGGGCCAAACTATGGCTACACCTTC
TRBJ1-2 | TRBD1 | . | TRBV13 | CASSPGGASSYGYTF | TGTGCCAGCAGCCCAGGGGGCGCATCCTCGTATGGCTACACCTTC
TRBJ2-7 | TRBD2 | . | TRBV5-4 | CASSFAAGGNYEQYF | TGTGCCAGCAGCTTCGCAGCGGGAGGGAATTACGAGCAGTACTTC
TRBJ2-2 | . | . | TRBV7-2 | CASSQGQLNTGELFF | TGTGCCAGCAGTCAAGGACAGCTTAACACCGGGGAGCTGTTTTTT
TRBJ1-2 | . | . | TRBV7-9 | CASSPRDRPYGYTF | TGTGCCAGCAGCCCCCGAGACAGGCCCTATGGCTACACCTTC
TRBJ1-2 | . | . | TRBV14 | CASSQFTKGLGYTF | TGTGCCAGCAGCCAATTTACGAAGGGGTTAGGCTACACCTTC
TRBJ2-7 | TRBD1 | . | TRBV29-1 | CSSTFGDRVHEQYF | TGCAGCTCTACCTTTGGGGACAGGGTGCACGAGCAGTACTTC
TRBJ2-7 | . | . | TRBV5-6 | CASSLGQSYEQYF | TGTGCCAGCAGCCTTGGGCAGTCCTACGAGCAGTACTTC
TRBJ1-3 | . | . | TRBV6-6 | CASRILSGNTIYF | TGTGCCAGCAGAATCCTCTCTGGAAACACCATATATTTT
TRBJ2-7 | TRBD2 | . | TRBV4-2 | CASSQDVLAGEYEQYF | TGTGCCAGCAGCCAAGATGTACTAGCGGGAGAATACGAGCAGTACTTC
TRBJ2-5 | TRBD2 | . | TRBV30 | CAWNQKSTGRASWTQYF | TGTGCCTGGAACCAAAAATCGACCGGGAGGGCCTCTTGGACCCAGTACTTC
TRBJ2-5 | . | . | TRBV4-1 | CASSQSWGQGETQYF | TGCGCCAGCAGCCAATCGTGGGGCCAGGGGGAGACCCAGTACTTC
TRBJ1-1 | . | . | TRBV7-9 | CASSASGNTEAFF | TGTGCCAGCAGCGCTTCCGGGAACACTGAAGCTTTCTTT
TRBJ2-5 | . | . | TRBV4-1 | CASSYERLGETQYF | TGCGCCAGCTCCTACGAGCGACTAGGGGAGACCCAGTACTTC